A selection of T cell receptor beta chains follows, all from one sample in a study of blood T cell repertoires in COVID-19. TCRdb's table, derived via immunoSEQ multiplex PCR, lists solely in-frame clones and lacks some. This sample has some 250,000 clones, with roughly 90% found just once. Sequences were obtained from PBMCs or T cells enriched from blood (not recorded which). Source of these receptors: a woman in her thirties or forties with acute COVID-19. The CDR3 runs from the conserved cysteine through the conserved F or W. D genes are given only for firm matches. Clone size is given for some rows only: seen once, a few or many times, or a class if the clone is expanded.

TRBV30,TRBD1,NA,TRBJ1-1,CAWSVRLGTGGLNTEAFF,TGTGCCTGGAGTGTGAGGTTAGGGACAGGGGGTTTGAACACTGAAGCTTTCTTT
TRBV7-9,NA,NA,TRBJ2-1,CASSLAGQGNEQFF,TGTGCCAGCAGCTTAGCGGGGCAAGGAAATGAGCAGTTCTTC
TRBV7-9,TRBD1,few,TRBJ2-7,CASSYPGQGAEQYF,TGTGCCAGCAGCTACCCGGGACAGGGGGCCGAGCAGTACTTC
TRBV7-8,NA,NA,TRBJ2-3,CASSLAGYTDTQYF,TGTGCCAGCAGCTTAGCCGGTTACACAGATACGCAGTATTTT
TRBV28,NA,NA,TRBJ1-3,CASSPGGTIYF,TGTGCCAGCAGCCCCGGGGGCACCATATATTTT
TRBV19,TRBD2,NA,TRBJ2-2,CASSIYSSGGRTGELFF,TGTGCCAGTAGTATATATTCTAGCGGGGGGAGGACCGGGGAGCTGTTTTTT
TRBV4-2,NA,few,TRBJ1-1,CASSQEQGRDTEAFF,TGTGCCAGCAGCCAAGAGCAGGGTAGAGACACTGAAGCTTTCTTT
TRBV2,TRBD1,once,TRBJ2-3,CASRHRGRDTQYF,TGTGCCAGCAGGCACAGGGGGCGGGATACGCAGTATTTT
TRBV3-1/TRBV3-2,TRBD2,NA,TRBJ2-7,CASSPRTSGGYEQYF,TGTGCCAGCAGTCCGAGGACTAGCGGAGGCTACGAGCAGTACTTC
TRBV29-1,NA,NA,TRBJ1-1,CSVLRQSLNTEAFF,TGCAGCGTCCTCAGACAGAGCTTGAACACTGAAGCTTTCTTT
TRBV4-2,NA,NA,TRBJ1-2,CASSQVSGGYTF,TGTGCCAGCAGCCAAGTTTCCGGTGGCTACACCTTC
TRBV5-6,TRBD2,once,TRBJ2-1,CASSSWSGGWVNEQFF,TGTGCCAGCAGCTCCTGGAGCGGGGGATGGGTCAATGAGCAGTTCTTC
TRBV27,TRBD1,NA,TRBJ1-5,CASSQTGQGYQPQHF,TGTGCCAGCAGTCAGACGGGACAGGGGTATCAGCCCCAGCATTTT
TRBV30,NA,NA,TRBJ1-1,CAWSVPSAGVYFLWTEAFF,TGTGCCTGGAGTGTCCCCTCCGCGGGGGTTTACTTTCTGTGGACTGAAGCTTTCTTT
TRBV7-9,TRBD2,once,TRBJ2-3,CASSPAPLAGVRDTQYF,TGTGCCAGCAGCCCGGCCCCACTAGCGGGAGTTAGAGATACGCAGTATTTT
TRBV2,TRBD1,NA,TRBJ1-5,CASSFGQGHNQPQHF,TGTGCCAGCAGTTTCGGACAGGGTCACAATCAGCCCCAGCATTTT
TRBV5-1,NA,NA,TRBJ1-6,CASSLSGQGRSPLHF,TGCGCCAGCAGCTTGAGCGGGCAGGGCAGGTCACCCCTCCACTTT
TRBV4-3,TRBD2,NA,TRBJ2-3,CASSQRLAAGDTQYF,TGCGCCAGCAGCCAGAGACTAGCGGCTGGGGATACGCAGTATTTT
TRBV12-1,NA,NA,TRBJ1-6,CASSFFPSRGKFSYNSPLHF,TGTGCCAGCAGCTTTTTCCCCAGCCGGGGAAAATTCTCCTATAATTCACCCCTCCACTTT
TRBV19,TRBD1,NA,TRBJ1-1,CASSIVSTGETEAFF,TGTGCCAGTAGTATAGTTAGCACAGGGGAAACGGAAGCTTTCTTT
TRBV5-1,NA,NA,TRBJ1-2,CASSKASGGETGYGYTF,TGCGCCAGCAGCAAAGCCAGCGGGGGCGAGACCGGCTATGGCTACACCTTC
TRBV14,NA,few,TRBJ2-1,CASSQGYGEQFF,TGTGCCAGCAGCCAAGGATACGGTGAGCAGTTCTTC
TRBV27,NA,NA,TRBJ2-5,CASSGTSQETQYF,TGTGCCAGCAGTGGGACAAGTCAAGAGACCCAGTACTTC
TRBV28,TRBD1,NA,TRBJ1-1,CASSSAGGGNTEAFF,TGTGCCAGCAGTTCGGCAGGGGGCGGGAACACTGAAGCTTTCTTT
TRBV19,NA,NA,TRBJ2-2,CASSSEPPPRTFGELFF,TGTGCCAGTAGTAGCGAGCCCCCGCCCAGGACTTTCGGGGAGCTGTTTTTT
TRBV3-1/TRBV3-2,NA,NA,TRBJ1-4,CASSQAHNEKLFF,TGTGCCAGCAGCCAGGCCCATAATGAAAAACTGTTTTTT
TRBV19,NA,once,TRBJ1-5,CASSIERSLGQPQHF,TGTGCCAGTAGTATTGAGAGGAGTTTGGGTCAGCCCCAGCATTTT
TRBV5-1,NA,NA,TRBJ2-3,CASSLVPVDTQYF,TGCGCCAGCAGCTTGGTCCCCGTGGATACGCAGTATTTT
TRBV12-5,TRBD1,NA,TRBJ2-3,CASGPGQGDGDTQYF,TGTGCTAGTGGTCCCGGACAGGGGGACGGAGATACGCAGTATTTT
TRBV28,NA,NA,TRBJ1-2,CASRRGRGNYGYTF,TGTGCCAGCAGGAGGGGCAGGGGAAACTATGGCTACACCTTC
TRBV9,TRBD1,NA,TRBJ2-6,CASSVSRTGRPGANVLTF,TGTGCCAGCAGCGTAAGCAGGACAGGACGACCTGGGGCCAACGTCCTGACTTTC
TRBV6-5,NA,NA,TRBJ1-3,CASSYSRSGAGNTIYF,TGTGCCAGCAGTTACTCGAGATCCGGGGCTGGAAACACCATATATTTT
TRBV3-1/TRBV3-2,TRBD1,NA,TRBJ1-5,CASSQRGQGNNQPQHF,TGTGCCAGCAGCCAACGGGGACAGGGAAACAATCAGCCCCAGCATTTT
TRBV11-2,NA,NA,TRBJ2-5,CASSAGTGSQETQYF,TGTGCCAGCAGCGCCGGGACTGGTTCACAAGAGACCCAGTACTTC
TRBV7-9,NA,NA,TRBJ1-2,CASSTQTDCYTF,TGTGCCAGCAGCACCCAGACAGATTGCTACACCTTC
TRBV6-1,NA,NA,TRBJ1-5,CASSEAVGAQHF,TGTGCCAGCAGTGAAGCGGTAGGGGCCCAGCATTTT
TRBV5-1,NA,NA,TRBJ1-2,CASSLDSGYGYTF,TGCGCCAGCAGCTTGGATTCGGGTTATGGCTACACCTTC
TRBV13,TRBD1,NA,TRBJ1-5,CASSSTGEGNQPQHF,TGTGCCAGCAGCTCCACAGGGGAGGGCAATCAGCCCCAGCATTTT
TRBV19,NA,NA,TRBJ2-1,CASSIVFGNEQFF,TGTGCCAGTAGTATAGTATTCGGGAATGAGCAGTTCTTC
TRBV5-5,NA,NA,TRBJ2-1,CASSFFLSSYNEQFF,TGTGCCAGCAGCTTTTTCCTTAGCTCCTACAATGAGCAGTTCTTC
TRBV2,NA,NA,TRBJ1-3,CASSTGQTSGNTIYF,TGTGCCAGCAGTACCGGACAGACCTCTGGAAACACCATATATTTT
TRBV19,NA,NA,TRBJ2-5,CASSGDIPPGTQYF,TGTGCCAGTAGTGGGGACATTCCGCCCGGGACCCAGTACTTC
TRBV11-3,NA,NA,TRBJ1-1,CASTRQNTEAFF,TGTGCCAGCACCCGACAGAACACTGAAGCTTTCTTT
TRBV9,TRBD2,NA,TRBJ2-1,CASSVDGGSFYNEQFF,TGTGCCAGCAGCGTAGATGGCGGGAGTTTCTACAATGAGCAGTTCTTC
TRBV19,TRBD1,NA,TRBJ2-3,CASSPPGTGGQKTDTQYF,TGTGCCAGTAGCCCCCCCGGGACAGGGGGCCAAAAAACAGATACGCAGTATTTT
TRBV5-6,NA,NA,TRBJ1-1,CASSALGGWDTEAFF,TGTGCCAGCTCTGCGTTGGGAGGGTGGGACACTGAAGCTTTCTTT
TRBV7-8,TRBD1,NA,TRBJ2-7,CASSLGSQGAYEQYF,TGTGCCAGCAGCTTAGGATCACAGGGGGCCTACGAGCAGTACTTC
TRBV3-1/TRBV3-2,TRBD1,NA,TRBJ2-3,CASSTGTGKTDTQYF,TGTGCCAGCAGCACCGGGACAGGGAAGACAGATACGCAGTATTTT
TRBV14,NA,few,TRBJ2-5,CASSQGARSETQYF,TGTGCCAGCAGCCAGGGGGCGAGGTCGGAGACCCAGTACTTC